These 30 T cell receptor beta chains were all obtained from the same sample, sequenced in a study of cytomegalovirus exposure and HLA in healthy donors. The PCR contained 60 Vbeta and 13 Jbeta primers. Generated by immunoSEQ multiplex PCR, the TCRdb table keeps only in-frame clones and is missing some. The sample shows 98,000 or so clones, almost 80% of them seen only once. The source material was PBMCs. The receptors come from a man in his sixties in good health and CMV-seropositive.

V and J are TRBV10-1 and TRBJ2-1; D not certain. CDR1 WNHNN and CDR2 SYGVQD come from the germline V gene (reference sequence). The CDR3 is made up of 15 amino acids. V was shortened by 3 bases and J by 7 bases, with 16 bases between the two germline ends. In DNA, the CDR3 is TGCGCCAGCAGTGAACCCAGTGCCGCCTTTAATGAGCAGTTCTTC. Residues: CASSEPSAAFNEQFF.

The rearrangement links TRBV10-3 to TRBJ2-3; TRBD2 agrees at 16 bases. Germline CDR1 is ENHRY and CDR2 is SYGVKD. With V trimmed by 3 bases and J by 8 bases, 5 bases remained unmatched. The CDR3 runs 16 residues. CDR3 region: CAISDPGTSGGATQYF. In DNA, the CDR3 is TGTGCCATCAGTGACCCCGGGACTAGCGGGGGGGCTACGCAGTATTTT.

The chain uses TRBV27 and TRBJ1-6; possibly TRBD1 for D (5 bases). V lost 5 bases, J lost 3 bases, and 17 bases lay in between. Germline V gene sequence: CDR1 MNHEY, CDR2 SMNVEV (reference sequence). The CDR3 runs to 17 residues. For the CDR3, the DNA is TGTGCCAGCAGTCTCAGGCGTGGGGGGGTCTATAATTCACCCCTCCACTTT. Its translation is CASSLRRGGVYNSPLHF.

The V call is TRBV18, the J call TRBJ1-5; TRBD1 aligns across 12 bases. Germline CDR1 and CDR2: KGHSH and LQKENI. The J segment lost 7 bases and the V segment lost 2 bases, leaving 0 bases of the junction unmatched. The CDR3 runs 14 residues. CDR3 residues: CASSPGTGGQPQHF. CDR3 in DNA: TGTGCCAGCTCACCAGGGACAGGGGGCCAGCCCCAGCATTTT. Based on the CDR3 plus reference TRBV18 and TRBJ1-5, the full variable domain is NAGVMQNPRHLVRRRGQEARLRCSPMKGHSHVYWYRQLPEEGLKFMVYLQKENIIDESGMPKERFSAEFPKEGPSILRIQQVVRGDSAAYFCASSPGTGGQPQHFGDGTRLSIL.

The chain uses TRBV5-1 and TRBJ2-7; the match to TRBD1 covers 10 bases. Germline values: CDR1 SGHRS, CDR2 YFSETQ. The V segment lost 4 bases and the J segment 4 bases; nucleotides outside the gene matches: 5. CDR3 length: 14 amino acids. The CDR3 sequence is CASSHRDRGYEQYF. CDR3 DNA sequence: TGCGCCAGCAGCCACCGGGACAGGGGTTACGAGCAGTACTTC.

This chain joins TRBV28 and TRBJ2-6; the D gene is possibly TRBD2 (6 bases). CDR3 size: 15 residues. The germline gives CDR1 MDHEN, CDR2 SYDVKM. Trimming removed 6 bases from V and 2 bases from J, with 11 bases in between. For the CDR3, the DNA is TGTGCCAGCAGGACCAGGGAGGCTGGGGCCAACGTCCTGACTTTC. Its translation: CASRTREAGANVLTF.

Here the CDR3 DNA reads TGCAGCGCCGGGGACAGGAACTATGGCTACACCTTC. This encodes CSAGDRNYGYTF. The rearrangement links TRBV29-1 to TRBJ1-2, with 8 bases fitting TRBD1. From germline, CDR1 is SQVTM and CDR2 ANQGSEA. V lost 7 bases to trimming and J lost 2 bases; unmatched junction nucleotides: 3. The CDR3 is made up of 12 amino acids.

The rearrangement joins TRBV11-2 to TRBJ1-1; D gene ambiguous. In germline, CDR1 is SGHAT, CDR2 FQNNGV. V lost 5 bases, J lost 4 bases, and 5 bases lay in between. The CDR3 contains 11 residues. The CDR3 region is CASSVATEAFF. The CDR3 DNA sequence: TGTGCCAGCAGCGTGGCCACTGAAGCTTTCTTT.

The chain couples TRBV7-7 to TRBJ2-3; perhaps TRBD2 as D (6 bases). Germline V CDR1 and CDR2: SSHAT, FNYEAQ (reference sequence). Trimming stripped 1 base from V and 1 base from J, with 15 bases between. The CDR3 covers 17 residues. This CDR3 is CASSLGGTDPGTDTQYF. The DNA for the CDR3 is TGTGCCAGCAGCTTAGGGGGGACTGATCCTGGCACAGATACGCAGTATTTT.

The rearrangement uses TRBV19 and TRBJ2-2, with D perhaps matching TRBD2 (5 bases). The CDR3 runs 15 residues. V gave up 1 base and J gave up 4 bases, with 10 bases separating them. Germline lookup yields CDR1 LNHDA and CDR2 SQIVND (reference sequence). The CDR3 coding sequence is TGTGCCAGTAGTATAGCCAGCGGATTCACCGGGGAGCTGTTTTTT. Translated, it gives CASSIASGFTGELFF.

This clone was counted between two and nine times. The genes are TRBV28 and TRBJ1-3, with D possibly being TRBD1 (5 bases). Per germline, CDR1 MDHEN and CDR2 SYDVKM. Trimming shortened V by 3 bases and J by 7 bases, and 16 bases separated the two germline ends. This CDR3 spans 15 amino acids. Here the CDR3 reads CASSFPAPGGNTIYF. CDR3 sequence (DNA): TGTGCCAGCAGTTTTCCCGCCCCTGGGGGGAACACCATATATTTT.

The CDR3 DNA follows: TGTGCCAGCAGCAACCCCCAAACAGGGGGCTATAATTCACCCCTCCACTTT. Encoded protein: CASSNPQTGGYNSPLHF. J is TRBJ1-6 and V is TRBV21-1; TRBD1 is the table's D call and was not checked against the DNA. TRBV21-1 is reported as a pseudogene. This CDR3 has 17 amino acids.

J is TRBJ1-4 and V is TRBV2; TRBD1 agrees at 10 bases. V was clipped by 7 bases and J by 11 bases; unmatched bases: 10. Germline CDR1 SNHLY, CDR2 FYNNEI. The CDR3 covers 14 residues. This chain's CDR3 is CASKGGDRGGKLFF. The CDR3 DNA follows: TGTGCCAGCAAGGGGGGGGACAGGGGCGGGAAACTGTTTTTT.

The chain has TRBV7-9 and TRBJ2-7; 8 nucleotides align to TRBD1. With V trimmed by 4 bases and J by 0 bases, 2 bases remained unmatched. CDR3 size: 14 residues. From germline, CDR1 is SEHNR and CDR2 FQNEAQ (reference sequence). Here the CDR3 reads CASSSDRASYEQYF. The CDR3 DNA follows: TGTGCCAGCAGCTCGGACAGGGCCTCCTACGAGCAGTACTTC.

V usage is TRBV7-2 and J usage is TRBJ2-7; 8 bases agree with TRBD2. The CDR3 extends over 15 amino acids. CDR1 SGHTA and CDR2 FQGNSA come from the germline V gene. V trimming: 8 bases; J trimming: 1 base; junction bases outside the gene matches: 10. In nucleotides, the CDR3 is TGTGCCAGCCGTCCCGGCGGGGGGCGTTCCTACGAGCAGTACTTC. Protein: CASRPGGGRSYEQYF.

The chain employs TRBV7-2 and TRBJ1-3, with unresolved D. The CDR3 length is 12 residues. Germline CDR1 SGHTA, CDR2 FQGNSA. The ends were cut back, 5 bases at V and 4 bases at J, with 6 bases in the middle. CDR3 sequence reads: CASSLPGNTIYF. Here the CDR3 DNA reads TGTGCCAGCAGCCTCCCGGGAAACACCATATATTTT.

The J gene is TRBJ2-3, the V gene TRBV25-1, with 8 nucleotides matching TRBD2. J lost 5 bases, V lost 1 base, and 8 bases had no gene match. CDR1 is MGHDK, CDR2 SYGVNS, per germline. The CDR3 covers 16 residues. The DNA of the CDR3 is TGTGCCAGCAGTGAATGGGGCCTAGCGGGTGGAGATACGCAGTATTTT. This gives the protein CASSEWGLAGGDTQYF.

The chain combines TRBV11-2 with TRBJ2-4; possible D gene TRBD1, 6 bases. V shed 5 bases and J shed 8 bases, with 13 bases lying between them. The CDR3 totals 13 residues. Germline V gives CDR1 SGHAT, CDR2 FQNNGV. The CDR3 DNA is TGTGCCAGCAGCCTAGGCTACAGGGACATTCAGTACTTC. It translates to CASSLGYRDIQYF.

The chain combines TRBV11-2 with TRBJ2-5; D gene unclear. There are 16 residues in the CDR3. The germline V and J ends were trimmed by 2 bases and 1 base, with 14 bases remaining between them. Germline values: CDR1 SGHAT, CDR2 FQNNGV. The chain's CDR3 is CASSLYPRRAQETQYF. The DNA of the CDR3 is TGTGCCAGCAGCTTATACCCTCGGAGAGCCCAAGAGACCCAGTACTTC.

This sequence joins TRBV9 and TRBJ1-1, with TRBD1 identical over 8 bases. Germline V gene lookup returns CDR1 SGDLS and CDR2 YYNGEE. The CDR3 loop spans 18 amino acids. V shed 4 bases and J 4 bases; nucleotides not matched to a gene: 18. CDR3 sequence: CASSPFQVQGARGTEAFF. The CDR3 nucleotides read TGTGCCAGCAGCCCTTTCCAGGTGCAGGGGGCGAGGGGCACTGAAGCTTTCTTT.

V and J are TRBV19 and TRBJ1-1; D possibly corresponds to TRBD1 (5 bases). Trimming shortened V by 3 bases and J by 6 bases, and 17 bases separated the two germline ends. The CDR3 has 15 amino acids. From germline, CDR1 is LNHDA and CDR2 SQIVND (reference sequence). The CDR3 is CASSIYLGQGAEAFF. As DNA, the CDR3 is TGTGCCAGTAGTATTTATCTGGGCCAGGGCGCTGAAGCTTTCTTT.

J is TRBJ2-7 and V is TRBV6-5; 7 bases align to TRBD2. J lost 2 bases, V lost 7 bases, and 8 bases had no gene match. The CDR3 extends over 14 amino acids. From germline, CDR1 is MNHEY and CDR2 SVGAGI. The CDR3 here is CASTTREGTYEQYF. The DNA for the CDR3 is TGTGCCAGCACCACCAGGGAGGGAACCTACGAGCAGTACTTC.

The chain links TRBV5-4 to TRBJ2-2; TRBD1 might be the D (6 bases). V was cut by 4 bases and J by 0 bases, with 13 bases left in between. Germline V gene sequence: CDR1 SGHNT, CDR2 YYREEE (reference sequence). The CDR3 has 16 residues. The CDR3 sequence is CASSLQRGSNTGELFF. The CDR3 DNA reads TGTGCCAGCAGCCTGCAGAGGGGGTCGAACACCGGGGAGCTGTTTTTT. Full variable domain (rest looked up from reference TRBV5-4 and TRBJ2-2): ETGVTQSPTHLIKTRGQQVTLRCSSQSGHNTVSWYQQALGQGPQFIFQYYREEENGRGNFPPRFSGLQFPNYSSELNVNALELDDSALYLCASSLQRGSNTGELFFGEGSRLTVL.

V is TRBV6-5 and J is TRBJ1-1; D remains ambiguous. V lost 2 bases and J 0 bases, leaving 10 bases between the germline ends. The CDR3 extends over 15 amino acids. Germline loops: CDR1 MNHEY, CDR2 SVGAGI. The CDR3 protein is CASSYRGEMNTEAFF. The DNA of the CDR3 is TGTGCCAGCAGTTACCGGGGAGAGATGAACACTGAAGCTTTCTTT.

This clone has a handful of counts. Other DNA sequences in this sample translate to the same CDR3. The chain is built from TRBV7-8 and TRBJ1-2; 8 nucleotides line up with TRBD1. Germline V gives CDR1 SGHVS, CDR2 FQNEAQ. V gave up 4 bases and J gave up 8 bases; unmatched junction bases: 6. This CDR3 has 13 amino acids. The CDR3 is CASSSTGGDGYTF. Here the CDR3 DNA reads TGTGCCAGCAGCTCTACAGGGGGAGACGGCTACACCTTC.

Details on this clone: No conserved phenylalanine or tryptophan is present at the end of the CDR3, so a read error is the likely explanation. The CDR3 spells CASSDGRDYGYTL. The DNA for the CDR3 is TGCGCCAGCAGTGACGGCAGGGATTATGGCTACACCCTC. The gene calls are TRBV10-1 and TRBJ1-2, with D tentatively TRBD1 (5 bases). Deletions cut 3 bases from V and 5 bases from J, with 10 bases between. This CDR3 comprises 13 residues. Germline V gives CDR1 WNHNN, CDR2 SYGVQD (reference sequence).

In the case of this clone: Compared with germline, one end of the junction differs, possibly owing to a read error. The J gene is TRBJ2-3, the V gene TRBV4-2, with 7 bases aligning to TRBD1. The CDR3 consists of 16 residues. The germline CDR1 and CDR2 sequences are LGHNA and YNFKEQ. The CDR3 region has the DNA TGTGCCAGCGGCCACGAGGAGAGGGGGCGCACAGATACGCAGTATTTT. Encoded protein: CASGHEERGRTDTQYF.

This clone was detected only a few times. V gene TRBV7-2 combines with J gene TRBJ2-2, with D unresolved. This CDR3 region has 14 residues. Germline V lookup: CDR1 SGHTA, CDR2 FQGNSA. Deletions cut 2 bases from V and 0 bases from J, with 4 bases between. The CDR3 region is CASSLLPNTGELFF. CDR3 DNA: TGTGCCAGCAGCTTACTCCCGAACACCGGGGAGCTGTTTTTT. The complete variable domain, with remaining parts taken from reference TRBV7-2 and TRBJ2-2, reads GAGVSQSPSNKVTEKGKDVELRCDPISGHTALYWYRQSLGQGLEFLIYFQGNSAPDKSGLPSDRFSAERTGGSVSTLTIQRTQQEDSAVYLCASSLLPNTGELFFGEGSRLTVL.

This clone was seen more than once but under ten times. This chain links TRBV6-6 with TRBJ1-5, with 8 positions matching TRBD1. Germline trimming cut 7 bases from V and 4 bases from J; bases unmatched to any gene: 6. In germline, CDR1 is MNHNY, CDR2 SVGAGI (reference sequence). The CDR3 sequence is 14 residues long. CDR3 in amino acids: CASTQGQANQPQHF. CDR3 DNA sequence: TGTGCCAGCACCCAGGGACAGGCTAATCAGCCCCAGCATTTT.

The V gene is TRBV9, the J gene TRBJ1-1, with D perhaps matching TRBD1 (5 bases). CDR3 length: 13 amino acids. V gave up 5 bases and J gave up 7 bases, with 15 bases separating them. Germline V lookup: CDR1 SGDLS, CDR2 YYNGEE. CDR3 coding DNA: TGTGCCAGCAGGCGGGAGCCAACAGGTGAAGCTTTCTTT. This encodes CASRREPTGEAFF.